The entry below describes one TCR beta chain. Its antigen is unknown. The source of the sample is a study of T cells after yellow fever vaccination. Study background: Preparing low-cell-number fractions relied on SMART-Seq v4 Ultra Low Input.

TCRdb analysed the 5' RACE reads with MiXCR anew, one entry per CDR3 protein. Here the sample spans 620,000 or so distinct CDR3 sequences, roughly a sixth being singletons. The study's findings and limits: Though weaker, the secondary response peaked faster, on day 5 versus 15. Primary-vaccination clones mostly resurfaced post-booster (approximately 96% CD4, just under 90% CD8). The CD4 compartment and the CD8 compartment contained a small share of clonotypes in common.

This receptor was taken from a young man who received the YFV17D yellow fever vaccine. The sample here was PBMCs, taken 5 to 6 days after the first yellow fever vaccination.

CDR3 nucleotides: TGCAGTGCAAAGCCCGGAACTAATGAAAAACTGTTTTTT. Protein sequence: CSAKPGTNEKLFF. The chain combines TRBV20-1 with TRBJ1-4; D gene uncertain. From germline, CDR1 is DFQATT and CDR2 SNEGSKA (reference sequence). The CDR3 has 13 amino acids. V lost 6 bases and J lost 1, with 9 bases in between.